The clone carrying this T cell receptor (beta chain) was seen ten or more times. This sample is part of a study of T cells in Graves' hyperthyroidism and ophthalmopathy. Patients were excluded because of uncontrolled infection, other autoimmune disease, pregnancy or lactation. Researchers amplified the TCR beta CDR3 regions from RNA transcripts. HTBI primers were employed in a first-round RT-PCR of the TCR CDR3. TCRdb passed the multiplex PCR reads through MiXCR, listing each CDR3 protein once. The repertoire holds 350,000 to 400,000 distinct CDR3 sequences, with about 15% as singletons. The source of this sequence is a woman under 40 with Graves' hyperthyroidism. The sample taken for sequencing was blood.

The CDR3 nucleotides read TGTGCCAGCAGCCAAGTTTCCGGGACCGTCGTCTACGAGCAGTACTTC. Its protein product is CASSQVSGTVVYEQYF. The chain recombines TRBV3-1 with TRBJ2-7; D is tentatively TRBD1 or TRBD2 (5 bases each). The CDR3 has 16 residues. The V gene's germline CDR1 is LGHDT and CDR2 YNNKEL (reference sequence). V was trimmed by 1 base and J by 3 bases, leaving 16 bases between them.